The 7 T cell receptor beta chains given below trace back to one sample, sequenced in a study of blood T cell repertoires in COVID-19. Assay used: immunoSEQ multiplex PCR; TCRdb lists only in-frame clones, some missing. The sample lists tens of thousands of clones; roughly nine tenths were seen once. Sequenced material: peripheral blood. All receptors come from a man aged 50-60 years with acute or convalescent COVID-19.

This clone appeared a single time. The V gene is TRBV6-1, the J gene TRBJ1-5, with 7 bases that match TRBD1. CDR1 is MNHNS, CDR2 SASEGT, per germline. The CDR3 length is 12 residues. Unmatched junction bases numbered 3, after V lost 1 base and J lost 12 bases. As DNA, the CDR3 is TGTGCCAGCAGTGAAGGAGGGGGCGTCCAGCATTTT. Its translation is CASSEGGGVQHF.

The chain carries TRBV4-3 and TRBJ2-3, with D unclear. CDR1 is LGHNA, CDR2 YSLEER, per germline. CDR3 length: 16 residues. V was shortened by 0 bases and J by 3 bases, with 13 bases between the two germline ends. DNA of the CDR3: TGCGCCAGCAGCCAAGATACGACAACTGAAACAGATACGCAGTATTTT. It specifies CASSQDTTTETDTQYF.

A single count supports this clone. This chain uses TRBV27 with TRBJ2-1; no reliable D call. The CDR3 covers 13 residues. The germline V and J ends were trimmed by 2 bases and 4 bases, with 6 bases remaining between them. Germline V CDR1 and CDR2: MNHEY, SMNVEV (reference sequence). In DNA form, the CDR3 reads TGTGCCAGCAGTTTAGGAGCGTACAATGAGCAGTTCTTC. It translates to CASSLGAYNEQFF.

The chain is built from TRBV7-9 and TRBJ1-1; the D is unclear. Germline loops: CDR1 SEHNR, CDR2 FQNEAQ (reference sequence). Deletions cut 6 bases from V and 7 bases from J, with 18 bases between. The length of the CDR3 is 14 residues. CDR3 sequence: CASRGHTEINEAFF. DNA for the CDR3: TGTGCCAGCAGGGGCCACACTGAGATTAATGAAGCTTTCTTT.

The chain carries TRBV19 and TRBJ1-1; 9 bases line up with TRBD1. J was trimmed by 5 bases and V by 5 bases; bases with no gene match: 6. There are 14 residues in the CDR3. CDR1 is LNHDA, CDR2 SQIVND, per germline (reference sequence). CDR3 bases: TGTGCCAGTAGTGGGACAGGGTATGGGACTGAAGCTTTCTTT. This encodes CASSGTGYGTEAFF.

V is TRBV6-5 and J is TRBJ1-6; D is undetermined. CDR3 length: 14 amino acids. The V and J ends lost 10 bases and 4 bases respectively, with 14 bases between them. Germline assignment: CDR1 MNHEY and CDR2 SVGAGI. This chain's CDR3 is CATKRETYNSPLHF. In DNA, the CDR3 is TGTGCCACCAAGAGGGAAACGTATAATTCACCCCTCCACTTT.

The genes are TRBV7-9 and TRBJ2-1; a weak D match, TRBD2 (5 bases). This CDR3 region has 12 residues. Germline V CDR1 and CDR2: SEHNR, FQNEAQ (reference sequence). V lost 3 bases, J lost 8 bases, and 8 bases lay in between. CDR3 sequence: CASSLGSDEQFF. The CDR3 DNA sequence: TGTGCCAGCAGCTTGGGGAGCGATGAGCAGTTCTTC.